Listed below are T cell receptor beta chains from one sample, sequenced in a study of siplizumab effects on memory and regulatory T cells. Profiled with immunoSEQ multiplex PCR; TCRdb holds only in-frame clones, not every one. The repertoire includes tens of thousands of clones, roughly nine tenths of them detected once, and about 27% sits in the top ten. The sample was CD8+ T cells sorted from blood. The receptors come from a human donor in good health. The CDR3 runs from the conserved cysteine through the conserved F or W. The D gene is left open where the match is weak. Rows give clone size only sometimes, using once, few, many, or a class for an expanded clone.

>TRBJ2-2|NA|once|TRBV9
CASSVEQSNTGELFF
TGTGCCAGCAGCGTAGAACAGAGTAACACCGGGGAGCTGTTTTTT
>TRBJ2-1|TRBD2|NA|TRBV6-5
CASSTLAGSRNEQFF
TGTGCCAGCAGCACTCTAGCGGGGTCTAGGAATGAGCAGTTCTTC
>TRBJ1-2|NA|NA|TRBV7-9
CASSLEATGRYGYTF
TGTGCCAGCAGCTTAGAGGCCACGGGGAGGTATGGCTACACCTTC
>TRBJ2-3|NA|NA|TRBV4-1
CASSPRGETDTQYF
TGCGCCAGCAGCCCTAGGGGAGAAACAGATACGCAGTATTTT
>TRBJ2-3|TRBD1|NA|TRBV7-9
CASSLGPGQGTDTQYF
TGTGCCAGCAGCTTAGGGCCGGGACAGGGGACAGATACGCAGTATTTT
>TRBJ1-1|NA|NA|TRBV10-3
CAISEPDRGNTEAFF
TGTGCCATCAGTGAACCCGATCGGGGGAACACTGAAGCTTTCTTT
>TRBJ2-1|NA|NA|TRBV10-2
CASSEYAVGEQFF
TGCGCCAGCAGTGAGTACGCCGTTGGTGAGCAGTTCTTC
>TRBJ2-7|TRBD1|NA|TRBV27
CASSPRDRSYYEQYF
TGTGCCAGCAGCCCAAGGGACAGATCCTACTACGAGCAGTACTTC
>TRBJ2-1|TRBD2|once|TRBV5-1
CASSSKVVAGSYNEQFF
TGCGCCAGCAGCTCGAAGGTAGTAGCGGGTTCCTACAATGAGCAGTTCTTC
>TRBJ2-1|NA|NA|TRBV7-9
CASSLMADEQFF
TGTGCCAGCAGCTTAATGGCGGATGAGCAGTTCTTC
>TRBJ2-5|NA|NA|TRBV2
CASSVAIQETQYF
TGTGCCAGCAGTGTAGCTATTCAAGAGACCCAGTACTTC
>TRBJ2-7|NA|NA|TRBV29-1
CSVEAKIDTTYEQYF
TGCAGCGTTGAAGCCAAGATCGACACAACCTACGAGCAGTACTTC
>TRBJ2-6|NA|NA|TRBV2
CASIGGSGANVLTF
TGTGCCAGCATTGGGGGCTCTGGGGCCAACGTCCTGACTTTC
>TRBJ2-1|TRBD2|NA|TRBV27
CASRQLAGVTYNEQFF
TGTGCCAGCAGGCAGCTAGCGGGAGTTACCTACAATGAGCAGTTCTTC
>TRBJ2-7|NA|NA|TRBV6-6
CASSYSGIEQYF
TGTGCCAGCAGTTACTCGGGGATCGAGCAGTACTTC
>TRBJ2-1|NA|NA|TRBV6-5
CASSWGPLNEQFF
TGTGCCAGCAGTTGGGGGCCTCTAAATGAGCAGTTCTTC
>TRBJ2-1|TRBD1|NA|TRBV27
CASSHSGQGHNEQFF
TGTGCCAGCAGCCACTCCGGACAGGGACACAATGAGCAGTTCTTC
>TRBJ1-2|NA|NA|TRBV19
CASSSRDNYMYYGYTF
TGTGCCAGTAGTTCGCGGGACAATTATATGTACTATGGCTACACCTTC
>TRBJ2-5|NA|NA|TRBV5-1
CASSSFGQSQETQYF
TGCGCCAGCAGCTCATTCGGACAGTCGCAAGAGACCCAGTACTTC
>TRBJ2-7|NA|NA|TRBV4-1
CASSQVTGTSYEQYF
TGCGCCAGCAGCCAGGTTACAGGGACGAGCTACGAGCAGTACTTC
>TRBJ2-3|NA|NA|TRBV5-4
CASSLLSMSDTQYF
TGTGCCAGCAGCTTGCTGTCGATGTCAGATACGCAGTATTTT
>TRBJ2-3|NA|once|TRBV6-5
CASSYSWAGATDTQYF
TGTGCCAGCAGTTACTCTTGGGCGGGGGCTACAGATACGCAGTATTTT
>TRBJ2-5|NA|NA|TRBV6-5
CASSYSTAGKETQYF
TGTGCCAGCAGTTACTCGACAGCAGGGAAAGAGACCCAGTACTTC
>TRBJ2-1|TRBD2|NA|TRBV9
CASSGPRSGRAYNEQFF
TGTGCCAGCAGTGGGCCCCGAAGCGGGAGGGCCTACAATGAGCAGTTCTTC
>TRBJ2-7|NA|NA|TRBV6-6
CASSTAYAYEQYF
TGTGCCAGCAGTACCGCTTACGCCTACGAGCAGTACTTC
>TRBJ1-2|NA|NA|TRBV29-1
CSVGGLPYTF
TGCAGCGTTGGGGGCCTCCCCTACACCTTC
>TRBJ1-6|NA|NA|TRBV27
CASSYLASGPLHF
TGTGCCAGCAGTTATTTGGCTTCCGGGCCCCTCCACTTT
>TRBJ1-5|NA|NA|TRBV5-8
CASSLRPDRGNQPQHF
TGTGCCAGCAGCTTGAGGCCAGATAGGGGCAATCAGCCCCAGCATTTT
>TRBJ1-2|TRBD1|NA|TRBV5-4
CASSAGTEDYGYTF
TGTGCCAGCAGCGCCGGGACAGAGGACTATGGCTACACCTTC
>TRBJ2-7|NA|medium-sized|TRBV7-8
CASSPGTRQEQYF
TGTGCCAGCAGCCCCGGGACAAGGCAAGAGCAGTACTTC
>TRBJ2-3|NA|NA|TRBV27
CASSLGVGTDTQYF
TGTGCCAGCAGTTTAGGGGTAGGCACAGATACGCAGTATTTT
>TRBJ2-7|NA|NA|TRBV20-1
CSAQGHAEQYF
TGCAGTGCTCAGGGACACGCAGAGCAGTACTTC
>TRBJ1-1|NA|NA|TRBV7-6
CASSLGSGTYTEAFF
TGTGCCAGCAGCTTAGGTTCCGGCACCTACACTGAAGCTTTCTTT
>TRBJ2-5|TRBD2|NA|TRBV7-8
CASSLGAGGNQETQYF
TGTGCCAGCAGCTTAGGGGCGGGGGGGAATCAAGAGACCCAGTACTTC
>TRBJ2-2|TRBD2|once|TRBV7-9
CASSVTSGPPEGELFF
TGTGCCAGCAGCGTTACTAGCGGGCCACCGGAGGGGGAGCTGTTTTTT
>TRBJ2-5|TRBD2|NA|TRBV27
CASSQTSGGGYGQYF
TGTGCCAGCAGCCAGACTAGCGGGGGGGGCTATGGGCAGTACTTC
>TRBJ1-1|TRBD1|few|TRBV29-1
CSAEQGDTEAFF
TGCAGCGCTGAGCAGGGGGACACTGAAGCTTTCTTT
>TRBJ2-1|TRBD2|NA|TRBV6-5
CASGTSGGLNEQFF
TGTGCCAGCGGCACTAGCGGGGGTCTCAATGAGCAGTTCTTC
>TRBJ2-7|NA|NA|TRBV7-9
CASSRPGNYEQYF
TGTGCCAGCAGCCGTCCGGGGAATTACGAGCAGTACTTC
>TRBJ2-2|NA|NA|TRBV4-1
CASSQGGASTGELFF
TGCGCCAGCAGCCAGGGCGGGGCGTCCACCGGGGAGCTGTTTTTT
>TRBJ1-6|NA|NA|TRBV7-6
CASSYSSSYNSPLHF
TGTGCCAGCTCTTATTCGAGCTCCTATAATTCACCCCTCCACTTT
>TRBJ2-1|TRBD2|NA|TRBV4-1
CASSPPTGTSGMNEQFF
TGCGCCAGCAGCCCCCCTACGGGAACTAGCGGGATGAATGAGCAGTTCTTC
>TRBJ2-7|NA|NA|TRBV5-8
CASSFGTGTPSSHEQYF
TGTGCCAGCAGCTTTGGGACCGGGACGCCGAGCTCCCACGAGCAGTACTTC
>TRBJ2-5|NA|NA|TRBV4-1
CASSQPGQETQYF
TGCGCCAGCAGCCAACCTGGACAAGAGACCCAGTACTTC
>TRBJ2-7|NA|NA|TRBV11-2
CASSYTVGSYEQYF
TGTGCCAGCAGCTATACAGTAGGGTCCTACGAGCAGTACTTC
>TRBJ2-7|TRBD2|NA|TRBV14
CASSFSGPRTSASEQYF
TGTGCCAGCAGCTTCTCCGGACCGAGGACTAGCGCGAGCGAGCAGTACTTC
>TRBJ2-1|NA|NA|TRBV5-6
CASSPGDGNEQFF
TGTGCCAGCAGCCCGGGGGATGGGAATGAGCAGTTCTTC
>TRBJ2-7|TRBD1|NA|TRBV15
CATTQGPYYEQYF
TGTGCCACCACACAGGGGCCATACTACGAGCAGTACTTC
>TRBJ1-1|TRBD1|once|TRBV6-5
CASSTTGGGFMAFF
TGTGCCAGCAGTACGACAGGGGGTGGCTTTATGGCTTTCTTT
>TRBJ2-3|NA|NA|TRBV14
CASSQEPTRDTQYF
TGTGCCAGCAGCCAAGAGCCTACTAGAGATACGCAGTATTTT
>TRBJ1-1|NA|NA|TRBV19
CASILGRGTEAFF
TGTGCCAGTATCTTAGGTCGGGGCACTGAAGCTTTCTTT
>TRBJ2-2|NA|NA|TRBV27
CASSLLDVLGRTGELFF
TGTGCCAGCAGTTTACTGGACGTTCTCGGAAGGACCGGGGAGCTGTTTTTT
>TRBJ2-2|NA|NA|TRBV30
CAWRSTGELFF
TGTGCCTGGAGGTCGACCGGGGAGCTGTTTTTT
>TRBJ2-7|NA|NA|TRBV27
CASSLLVAGRLYEQYF
TGTGCCAGCAGTTTACTGGTGGCAGGGCGACTCTACGAGCAGTACTTC
>TRBJ1-1|TRBD1|NA|TRBV5-4
CASSLTGVGLNTEAFF
TGTGCCAGCAGCCTGACAGGGGTCGGTTTGAACACTGAAGCTTTCTTT
>TRBJ2-1|NA|NA|TRBV27
CASSLQHNEQFF
TGTGCCAGCAGTTTACAACACAATGAGCAGTTCTTC
>TRBJ1-4|TRBD1|NA|TRBV28
CASSLPTTGLTQDMEKLFF
TGTGCCAGCAGCCTCCCCACGACAGGGCTAACTCAAGATATGGAAAAACTGTTTTTT
>TRBJ2-7|NA|NA|TRBV9
CASSPRQESYDEQYF
TGTGCCAGCAGCCCTCGACAGGAGTCCTATGACGAGCAGTACTTC
>TRBJ2-5|NA|NA|TRBV15
CATGHSWQETQYF
TGTGCCACGGGACACTCGTGGCAAGAGACCCAGTACTTC